The clone carrying this T cell receptor (beta chain) appeared many times. Its antigen is not known. The data stem from a study of early T cells in non-severe SARS-CoV-2 infection. Study outcomes and limitations: The matching step, a VDJdb search, favored anti-spike CD8 responses and missed private and CD4 specificities.

Molecules of cDNA were individually given unique molecular identifiers that were attached to them. One entry per CDR3 protein, called by TCRdb with MiXCR from the 5' RACE reads. The table lists roughly 70,000 distinct CDR3 sequences, 12% of them singletons. Sequencing input: whole blood. The receptor comes from an adult who was a healthcare worker with PCR-confirmed SARS-CoV-2 infection or an uninfected control (not recorded which).

This CDR3 is CASRSDSLQETQYF. CDR3 coding DNA: TGCGCCAGCAGATCGGACAGCTTACAAGAGACCCAGTACTTC. The V call is TRBV5-1, the J call TRBJ2-5; D possibly corresponds to TRBD1 (6 bases). The germline V gene encodes CDR1 SGHRS and CDR2 YFSETQ. V lost 5 bases to trimming and J lost 2 bases, with 13 bases between them. The CDR3 covers 14 residues.